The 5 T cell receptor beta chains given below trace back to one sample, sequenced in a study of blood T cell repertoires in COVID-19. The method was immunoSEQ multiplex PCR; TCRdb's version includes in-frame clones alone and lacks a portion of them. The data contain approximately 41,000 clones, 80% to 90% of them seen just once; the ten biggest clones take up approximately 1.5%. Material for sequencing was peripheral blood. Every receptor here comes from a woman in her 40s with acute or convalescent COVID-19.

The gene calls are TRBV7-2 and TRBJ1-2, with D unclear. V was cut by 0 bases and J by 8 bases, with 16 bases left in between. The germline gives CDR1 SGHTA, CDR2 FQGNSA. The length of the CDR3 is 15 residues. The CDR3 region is CASSLAEVLPSGYTF. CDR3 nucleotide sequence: TGTGCCAGCAGCTTAGCGGAGGTTCTGCCGTCGGGCTACACCTTC.

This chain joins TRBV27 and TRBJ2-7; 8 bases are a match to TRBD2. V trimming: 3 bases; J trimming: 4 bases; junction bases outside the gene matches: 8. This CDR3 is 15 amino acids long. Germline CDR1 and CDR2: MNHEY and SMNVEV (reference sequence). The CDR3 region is CASSFSLGGGYEQYF. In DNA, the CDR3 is TGTGCCAGCAGTTTCTCTCTCGGGGGGGGGTACGAGCAGTACTTC.

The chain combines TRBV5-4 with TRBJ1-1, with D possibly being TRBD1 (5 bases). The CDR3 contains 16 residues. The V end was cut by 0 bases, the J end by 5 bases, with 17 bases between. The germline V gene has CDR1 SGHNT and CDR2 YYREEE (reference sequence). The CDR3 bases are TGTGCCAGCAGCTTGGGCTCGACAGCTACCAGTACTGAAGCTTTCTTT. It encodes CASSLGSTATSTEAFF.

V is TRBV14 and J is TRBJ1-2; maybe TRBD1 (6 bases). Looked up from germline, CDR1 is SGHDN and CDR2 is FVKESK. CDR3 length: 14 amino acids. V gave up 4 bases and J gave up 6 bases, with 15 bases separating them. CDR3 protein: CASSLGTKGHGYTF. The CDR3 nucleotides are TGTGCCAGCAGCCTCGGGACAAAAGGCCATGGCTACACCTTC.

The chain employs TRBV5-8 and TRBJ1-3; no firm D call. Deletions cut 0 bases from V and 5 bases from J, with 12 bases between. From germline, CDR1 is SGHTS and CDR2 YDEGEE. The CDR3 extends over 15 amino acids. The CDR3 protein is CASSLDHSRRNTIYF. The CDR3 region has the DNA TGTGCCAGCAGCTTGGATCACAGTAGAAGAAACACCATATATTTT.